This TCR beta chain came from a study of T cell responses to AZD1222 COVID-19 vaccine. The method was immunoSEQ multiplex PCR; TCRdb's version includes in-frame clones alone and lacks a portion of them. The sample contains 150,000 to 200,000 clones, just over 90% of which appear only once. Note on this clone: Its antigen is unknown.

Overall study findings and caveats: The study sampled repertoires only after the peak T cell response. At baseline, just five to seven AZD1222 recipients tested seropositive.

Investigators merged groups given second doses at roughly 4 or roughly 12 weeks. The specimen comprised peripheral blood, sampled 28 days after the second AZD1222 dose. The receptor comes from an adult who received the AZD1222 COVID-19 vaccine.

CDR3 nucleotide sequence: TGCGCCAGCAGCTTGGGTGGGAAATTTAACTATGGCTACACCTTC. Amino acids: CASSLGGKFNYGYTF. The rearrangement links TRBV5-1 to TRBJ1-2; D is unclear. V lost 0 bases to trimming and J lost 1 base, with 10 bases between them. The CDR3 consists of 15 residues. Germline assignment: CDR1 SGHRS and CDR2 YFSETQ.